The 3 T cell receptor beta chains below were found in one sample sequenced in a study of T-cell reconstitution after alpha-beta-depleted transplantation in children. Molecular barcoding with unique molecular identifiers was used for the TCRbeta library. TCRdb re-called the PCR reads with MiXCR, one entry per CDR3 protein. The top ten clones hold around 43% of a sample with nearly 350,000 distinct CDR3 sequences, roughly 17% of them seen once. The specimen was PBMCs, mostly from graft donor cells, collected 360 days after TCRalphabeta/CD19-depleted stem cell transplant. The source is a male patient aged 2-15 years who had a stem cell transplant for acute lymphoblastic leukemia, so the T cells may come from the graft donor.

The CDR3 DNA sequence: TGCGCCAGCAGCCAAGATCTGGAGACCGACGTCTGGGCGTCTAACTATGGCTACACCTTC. Its translation is CASSQDLETDVWASNYGYTF. V usage is TRBV4-1 and J usage is TRBJ1-2, with D hard to call. Deletions cut 0 bases from V and 0 bases from J, with 23 bases between. CDR3 length: 20 amino acids. CDR1 is MGHRA, CDR2 YSYEKL, per germline.

This clonotype was observed many times. The chain couples TRBV4-1 to TRBJ1-2, with D possibly being TRBD1 (5 bases). Germline V gene sequence: CDR1 MGHRA, CDR2 YSYEKL. The V and J ends lost 0 bases and 5 bases respectively, with 10 bases between them. The CDR3 has 14 amino acids. CDR3 coding DNA: TGCGCCAGCAGCCAAGAGTTATCAGGGTATGGCTACACCTTC. This sequence encodes CASSQELSGYGYTF.

The chain recombines TRBV19 with TRBJ1-5; D is unresolved. This CDR3 comprises 14 residues. V lost 7 bases to trimming and J lost 6 bases, with 16 bases between them. The V gene's germline CDR1 is LNHDA and CDR2 SQIVND (reference sequence). The CDR3 reads CASTLYRGVQPQHF. In nucleotides, the CDR3 is TGTGCCAGTACCCTATATCGCGGGGTTCAGCCCCAGCATTTT.